Below are 3 T cell receptor beta chains sequenced from a single sample in a study of T-cell memory formation after mild COVID-19. Via MiXCR, TCRdb re-called the 5' RACE reads, giving one row per CDR3 protein. The table lists fewer than 650,000 distinct CDR3 sequences, approximately 15% of them singletons. The sample consisted of PBMCs or a T cell subset sorted from them (not recorded which). These receptors were obtained from an adult woman who had mild COVID-19 (a few samples of this study predate the infection). Cell type and time point are not known.

This clonotype was seen more than once but under ten times. The chain has TRBV6-5 and TRBJ2-5, with no clear D. The germline V gene encodes CDR1 MNHEY and CDR2 SVGAGI. V was clipped by 0 bases and J by 5 bases, with 7 bases between them. The CDR3 loop spans 13 amino acids. CDR3 coding DNA: TGTGCCAGCAGTTACTCGCCCATGGAGACCCAGTACTTC. Amino acids: CASSYSPMETQYF.

This clonotype has just a few counts. The chain couples TRBV5-1 to TRBJ2-7; TRBD1 agrees at 7 bases. The CDR3 has 13 residues. Germline lookup yields CDR1 SGHRS and CDR2 YFSETQ. Trimming cost V 6 bases and J 2 bases; bases outside gene matches: 5. CDR3 DNA sequence: TGCGCCAGCACGGACAGGCCGGCCTACGAGCAGTACTTC. Translated: CASTDRPAYEQYF.

The rearrangement uses TRBV7-2 and TRBJ2-5; 7 nucleotides line up with TRBD2. This CDR3 region has 15 residues. V shed 5 bases, J shed 4 bases, and the junction held 10 bases outside the gene matches. Germline CDR1 and CDR2: SGHTA and FQGNSA. The CDR3 sequence: CASSPGTNRRETQYF. The CDR3 bases are TGTGCCAGCAGCCCGGGGACTAACCGAAGAGAGACCCAGTACTTC.